The 30 T cell receptor beta chains below all came from one sample that was sequenced in a study of blood T cell repertoires in COVID-19 (dated by TCRdb to the early 2020s). Receptor amplification or capture employed the immunoSEQ multiplex PCR assay. Held by TCRdb, this immuneACCESS table contains in-frame sequences only and omits some clones. Under half of the omission traces to an unresolved V gene where checked; the cause of the rest is unknown. This sample holds roughly 230,000 clones; around 82% were observed only once. Approximately 3.6% of the sample is held by the ten biggest clonotypes. Material for sequencing was PBMCs or T cells enriched from blood (not recorded which). The origin of the receptors is a man between 50 and 59 years old who had recovered from COVID-19.

This chain connects TRBV7-2 to TRBJ1-5; 8 bases match TRBD1. This CDR3 has 15 amino acids. V was clipped by 4 bases and J by 5 bases; unmatched bases: 7. Per germline, CDR1 SGHTA and CDR2 FQGNSA. The DNA of the CDR3 is TGTGCCAGCAGCTCCCAGGACAGGGATGATCAGCCCCAGCATTTT. This gives the protein CASSSQDRDDQPQHF.

The chain recombines TRBV12-3 or TRBV12-4 with TRBJ2-7; D not certain. The CDR3 loop spans 12 amino acids. V was clipped by 3 bases and J by 4 bases, with 7 bases between them. In DNA form, the CDR3 reads TGTGCCAGCAGTTTTTCTCCTTACGAGCAGTACTTC. Translated, it gives CASSFSPYEQYF.

This clone was observed a handful of times. This sequence joins TRBV7-2 and TRBJ2-7, with 12 positions matching TRBD1. Trimming took 5 bases from V and 4 from J; bases not matched to a gene: 9. CDR1 is SGHTA, CDR2 FQGNSA, per germline. This CDR3 has 16 amino acids. The CDR3 sequence is CASSAGTGGAYYEQYF. The DNA for the CDR3 is TGTGCCAGCAGCGCCGGGACAGGGGGCGCGTATTACGAGCAGTACTTC.

This clone appeared a few times. The chain joins TRBV12-3 or TRBV12-4 to TRBJ2-6, with D unresolved. V gave up 6 bases and J gave up 6 bases, with 9 bases separating them. The CDR3 extends over 13 amino acids. The DNA for the CDR3 is TGTGCCAGCAGACAAAGAATGGCCAACGTCCTGACTTTC. Its translation is CASRQRMANVLTF.

The chain combines TRBV2 with TRBJ1-5; TRBD1 might be the D (5 bases). This CDR3 is 16 amino acids long. Germline CDR1 is SNHLY and CDR2 is FYNNEI. V lost 4 bases and J 0 bases, leaving 13 bases between the germline ends. CDR3 in amino acids: CASSGSTDDSNQPQHF. The CDR3 DNA reads TGTGCCAGCAGTGGTTCGACAGACGATAGCAATCAGCCCCAGCATTTT.

Only one count was recorded for this clone. CDR3 amino acids: CASRTGRVSVSTDTQYF. The CDR3, as DNA: TGTGCCAGCAGAACCGGGAGAGTGTCAGTTAGCACAGATACGCAGTATTTT. V gene TRBV27 combines with J gene TRBJ2-3; weak D call: TRBD2 (6 bases). The CDR3 runs to 17 residues. The V end lost 6 bases, the J end lost 0 bases, and 19 bases lay between the germline ends. CDR1 and CDR2 (germline): MNHEY, SMNVEV (reference sequence).

This chain's CDR3 is CAWSKGGFYNSPLHF. The CDR3 bases are TGTGCCTGGAGTAAAGGGGGATTCTATAATTCACCCCTCCACTTT. The chain joins TRBV30 to TRBJ1-6, with D tentatively TRBD1 (6 bases). V lost 2 bases to trimming and J lost 3 bases, with 11 bases between them. Looked up from germline, CDR1 is GTSNPN and CDR2 is SVGIG (reference sequence). This CDR3 contains 15 residues.

This clone was observed a few times. The chain uses TRBV7-6 and TRBJ1-4; weak D call: TRBD1 (5 bases). V lost 5 bases, J lost 4 bases, and 17 bases lay in between. The germline V gene encodes CDR1 SGHVS and CDR2 FNYEAQ. The CDR3 is 16 amino acids. CDR3 nucleotide sequence: TGTGCCAGCAGCCTGGGGCCTCCGGGCGGTAATGAAAAACTGTTTTTT. Protein sequence: CASSLGPPGGNEKLFF.

The chain combines TRBV12-5 with TRBJ1-1; D is perhaps TRBD1 (5 bases). Germline assignment: CDR1 LGHNT and CDR2 FRNRAP. The CDR3 is 13 amino acids. V lost 2 bases to trimming and J lost 5 bases, with 9 bases between them. The CDR3 DNA reads as TGTGCTAGTGGTTTGAGGGGAGGGACTGAAGCTTTCTTT. It specifies CASGLRGGTEAFF.

The chain carries TRBV28 and TRBJ1-2, with 10 nucleotides matching TRBD1. V dropped 6 bases and J dropped 0; count of bases not matched to a gene: 10. Germline loops: CDR1 MDHEN, CDR2 SYDVKM. The CDR3 runs 17 residues. This chain's CDR3 is CASRAPPGTGANYGYTF. CDR3 DNA: TGTGCCAGCAGGGCCCCTCCGGGGACAGGGGCTAACTATGGCTACACCTTC.

This clone was seen a few times. The chain recombines TRBV29-1 with TRBJ1-1; 7 nucleotides line up with TRBD1. The CDR3 runs 13 residues. Germline V gene data show CDR1 as SQVTM and CDR2 as ANQGSEA. With V trimmed by 6 bases and J by 2 bases, 6 bases remained unmatched. Written as DNA, the CDR3 is TGCAGCGTGATGACAGGGATAAACACTGAAGCTTTCTTT. Translating gives CSVMTGINTEAFF. The whole variable domain, remainder taken from reference TRBV29-1 and TRBJ1-1, is SAVISQKPSRDICQRGTSLTIQCQVDSQVTMMFWYRQQPGQSLTLIATANQGSEATYESGFVIDKFPISRPNLTFSTLTVSNMSPEDSSIYLCSVMTGINTEAFFGQGTRLTVV.

V gene TRBV5-1 combines with J gene TRBJ2-7, with TRBD2 matching 9 bases. Losses at the gene ends were 3 bases for V and 3 bases for J; bases not matched to a gene: 7. Germline V gene lookup returns CDR1 SGHRS and CDR2 YFSETQ. CDR3 length: 15 amino acids. The CDR3 loop reads CASSSLAGPFYEQYF. The CDR3 DNA sequence: TGCGCCAGCAGCTCCCTAGCGGGGCCTTTCTACGAGCAGTACTTC. The whole variable domain, remainder taken from reference TRBV5-1 and TRBJ2-7, is KAGVTQTPRYLIKTRGQQVTLSCSPISGHRSVSWYQQTPGQGLQFLFEYFSETQRNKGNFPGRFSGRQFSNSRSEMNVSTLELGDSALYLCASSSLAGPFYEQYFGPGTRLTVT.

The genes are TRBV7-3 and TRBJ1-2; D might be TRBD1 (6 bases). The CDR3 runs to 14 residues. Germline CDR1 is SGHTA and CDR2 is FQGTGA. V was pared by 5 bases and J by 2 bases, with 12 bases between. The CDR3 reads CASSPETGNYGYTF. The CDR3 nucleotides are TGTGCCAGCAGCCCCGAAACAGGGAACTATGGCTACACCTTC.

This clone has only one observation. The chain has TRBV7-2 and TRBJ2-2; 11 bases match TRBD2. This CDR3 has 17 amino acids. Per germline, CDR1 SGHTA and CDR2 FQGNSA. V lost 5 bases, J lost 8 bases, and 13 bases stayed unmatched. Here the CDR3 reads CASSIVISGRGTGELFF. The CDR3 nucleotides are TGTGCCAGCAGCATCGTTATTAGCGGGAGGGGAACGGGGGAGCTGTTTTTT.

V and J are TRBV7-6 and TRBJ2-5, with 8 bases matching TRBD2. Losses at the gene ends were 0 bases for V and 4 bases for J; bases not matched to a gene: 4. CDR3 length equals 15 residues. Looked up from germline, CDR1 is SGHVS and CDR2 is FNYEAQ. CDR3 in DNA: TGTGCCAGCAGCTTAGCGACTAGCGTTGGAGAGACCCAGTACTTC. It is translated as CASSLATSVGETQYF. Supplemented by reference TRBV7-6 and TRBJ2-5, the full variable domain reads GAGVSQSPRYKVTKRGQDVALRCDPISGHVSLYWYRQALGQGPEFLTYFNYEAQQDKSGLPNDRFSAERPEGSISTLTIQRTEQRDSAMYRCASSLATSVGETQYFGPGTRLLVL.

J is TRBJ2-6 and V is TRBV5-4; 9 bases fit TRBD1. J gave up 4 bases and V 2 bases, and 4 bases lay outside the gene matches. Germline loops: CDR1 SGHNT, CDR2 YYREEE (reference sequence). The CDR3 is 16 amino acids. CDR3 sequence reads: CASSFPQGAGANVLTF. DNA of the CDR3: TGTGCCAGCAGCTTTCCACAGGGGGCCGGGGCCAACGTCCTGACTTTC.

The chain links TRBV7-2 to TRBJ1-1; TRBD1 is a possible D gene (5 bases). The V and J ends lost 2 bases and 5 bases respectively, with 12 bases between them. Germline V gene lookup returns CDR1 SGHTA and CDR2 FQGNSA. This CDR3 region has 14 residues. CDR3 in DNA: TGTGCCAGCAGCTTACAGGGCAGGGATACTGAAGCTTTCTTT. Amino acid sequence: CASSLQGRDTEAFF.

This chain uses TRBV28 with TRBJ2-1; 14 bases align to TRBD2. The CDR3 consists of 19 residues. From germline, CDR1 is MDHEN and CDR2 SYDVKM. J gave up 6 bases and V 4 bases, and 14 bases lay outside the gene matches. The CDR3 loop is CASSSPRTSGRPLFNEQFF. CDR3 coding DNA: TGTGCCAGCAGTTCCCCCCGGACTAGCGGGAGGCCTCTTTTCAATGAGCAGTTCTTC.

The chain joins TRBV4-1 to TRBJ1-6, with TRBD1 identical over 9 bases. The V and J ends lost 0 bases and 4 bases, in that order; junction bases with no gene match: 7. This CDR3 comprises 18 residues. CDR1 MGHRA and CDR2 YSYEKL come from the germline V gene. The CDR3: CASSQDNGQGPYNSPLHF. DNA of the CDR3: TGCGCCAGCAGCCAAGATAATGGACAGGGGCCTTATAATTCACCCCTCCACTTT.

The chain is built from TRBV30 and TRBJ1-1; no reliable D call. From germline, CDR1 is GTSNPN and CDR2 SVGIG (reference sequence). The CDR3 sequence is 14 residues long. Trimming removed 3 bases from V and 0 bases from J, with 11 bases in between. This chain's CDR3 is CAWRPPVLNTEAFF. The CDR3 bases are TGTGCCTGGAGACCCCCGGTCCTGAACACTGAAGCTTTCTTT.

The J gene is TRBJ2-7, the V gene TRBV5-4; 7 nucleotides line up with TRBD2. Germline lookup yields CDR1 SGHNT and CDR2 YYREEE (reference sequence). There are 14 residues in the CDR3. V was pared by 10 bases and J by 4 bases, with 14 bases of the junction left unmatched. The CDR3 DNA sequence: TGTGCCTGCTTAACGGCGGGAGCGGCTTACGAGCAGTACTTC. The encoded protein is CACLTAGAAYEQYF.

J is TRBJ2-1 and V is TRBV10-3; 8 bases line up with TRBD1. Germline CDR1 ENHRY, CDR2 SYGVKD. Trimming at V came to 9 bases and at J to 5 bases, leaving 12 bases not matched to a gene. The CDR3 length is 15 residues. The chain's CDR3 is CAISPGQGWDNEQFF. The CDR3 DNA sequence: TGTGCCATTTCCCCCGGACAGGGTTGGGACAATGAGCAGTTCTTC.

This clone was observed a handful of times. The chain couples TRBV11-2 to TRBJ2-7; the match to TRBD2 covers 8 bases. The CDR3 runs 17 residues. Looked up from germline, CDR1 is SGHAT and CDR2 is FQNNGV. Losses at the gene ends were 5 bases for V and 2 bases for J; bases not matched to a gene: 14. CDR3 DNA: TGTGCCAGCAGCCCGGGGGGGGCTCTTTGGGTGGCCTACGAGCAGTACTTC. Translating it yields CASSPGGALWVAYEQYF.

The genes are TRBV28 and TRBJ1-5; no definite D call. CDR1 is MDHEN and CDR2 is SYDVKM in the germline V gene. V was shortened by 1 base and J by 3 bases, with 7 bases between the two germline ends. The CDR3 loop spans 14 amino acids. The CDR3 region is CASSLSANNQPQHF. The CDR3 DNA is TGTGCCAGCAGTTTATCAGCGAACAATCAGCCCCAGCATTTT. The variable domain in full, with the rest retrieved from reference TRBV28 and TRBJ1-5, is DVKVTQSSRYLVKRTGEKVFLECVQDMDHENMFWYRQDPGLGLRLIYFSYDVKMKEKGDIPEGYSVSREKKERFSLILESASTNQTSMYLCASSLSANNQPQHFGDGTRLSIL.

The V gene is TRBV6-4, the J gene TRBJ2-4, with D perhaps TRBD2 (6 bases). The germline CDR1 and CDR2 sequences are MRHNA and SNTAGT. The CDR3 contains 13 residues. Trimming stripped 3 bases from V and 9 bases from J, with 12 bases between. CDR3 amino acids: CASSEDGEAIQYF. The CDR3 DNA is TGTGCCAGCAGTGAGGACGGGGAGGCCATTCAGTACTTC.

The chain uses TRBV7-3 and TRBJ2-3, with a possible D match to TRBD2 (7 bases). This CDR3 is 17 amino acids long. The V gene lost 5 bases and the J gene lost 6 bases, with 24 bases spanning the gap. Germline CDR1 SGHTA, CDR2 FQGTGA. For the CDR3, the DNA is TGTGCCAGCAGCCTAGCCCCAACCCGGGGGGCGGGGGATACGCAGTATTTT. Translation gives CASSLAPTRGAGDTQYF.

This chain links TRBV5-6 with TRBJ2-3; 10 positions match TRBD2. V was clipped by 4 bases and J by 0 bases; unmatched bases: 11. Germline-derived CDR1 and CDR2 are SGHDT and YYEEEE. CDR3 length equals 18 residues. CDR3: CASSPITGLAVSTDTQYF. The CDR3 DNA reads TGTGCCAGCAGCCCCATCACTGGACTAGCGGTTAGCACAGATACGCAGTATTTT.

This chain connects TRBV20-1 to TRBJ2-3, with TRBD2 identical over 7 bases. Germline V gene sequence: CDR1 DFQATT, CDR2 SNEGSKA (reference sequence). V dropped 3 bases and J dropped 6; count of bases not matched to a gene: 0. The CDR3 extends over 11 amino acids. In nucleotides, the CDR3 is TGCAGTGCTAGTAGCGGGGATACGCAGTATTTT. The encoded protein is CSASSGDTQYF.

This chain connects TRBV29-1 to TRBJ2-7; weak D call: TRBD1 (5 bases). In germline, CDR1 is SQVTM, CDR2 ANQGSEA. V gave up 4 bases and J gave up 3 bases, with 19 bases separating them. The CDR3 runs 15 residues. In DNA, the CDR3 is TGCAGCGTTGTGAGCAGGGTGGGAATTCTCTACGAGCAGTACTTC. Protein product: CSVVSRVGILYEQYF.

V and J are TRBV10-2 and TRBJ2-2, with TRBD2 matching 12 bases. The CDR3 spans 16 residues. Germline CDR1 WSHSY, CDR2 SAAADI. J gave up 7 bases and V 8 bases, and 11 bases lay outside the gene matches. The CDR3 sequence: CASRPSGRAGVGELFF. CDR3 in DNA: TGCGCCAGCCGCCCTAGCGGGAGGGCCGGAGTCGGGGAGCTGTTTTTT.